Listed below are T cell receptor beta chains from one sample, sequenced in a study of identical twins. MiXCR was run by TCRdb on the 5' RACE reads, yielding one entry per CDR3 protein. This table has 350,000 to 600,000 distinct CDR3 sequences, 14% appearing once. This sample also belongs to another study, concerning yellow fever vaccine responses in identical twins.

Source material: CD4+ T cells sorted from blood. The receptors stem from a woman under 30 in good health. Each CDR3 is given with its conserved first and last residue. The D gene is left open where the match is weak. Clone size is not always given. Where it is, it says once, few, many or a class for expanded clones.

CDR3 | DNA | size | J | V | D
CASSGLGGSYNEQFF | TGTGCCAGCAGCGGGCTGGGGGGCTCCTACAATGAGCAGTTCTTC | many | TRBJ2-1 | TRBV5-8 | -
CASSRSGAGELFF | TGTGCCAGCAGCCGTAGTGGTGCCGGGGAGCTGTTTTTT | - | TRBJ2-2 | TRBV12-3/TRBV12-4 | -
CSVEQTVTDTQYF | TGCAGCGTTGAGCAGACCGTCACAGATACGCAGTATTTT | many | TRBJ2-3 | TRBV29-1 | -
CASSFGSGELFF | TGTGCCAGCAGTTTCGGGTCCGGGGAGCTGTTTTTT | - | TRBJ2-2 | TRBV12-3/TRBV12-4 | -
CASSSPPGAGPKNIQYF | TGTGCCAGCAGCTCCCCTCCGGGGGCCGGTCCCAAAAACATTCAGTACTTC | few | TRBJ2-4 | TRBV7-2 | -
CASSLPTRTGGSTDTQYF | TGTGCCAGCAGCTTACCCACCCGGACAGGGGGAAGCACAGATACGCAGTATTTT | few | TRBJ2-3 | TRBV11-2 | TRBD1
CASSPIGGEQYF | TGTGCCAGCAGTCCTATAGGTGGGGAGCAGTACTTC | - | TRBJ2-7 | TRBV6-6 | -
CASSRTAEGNTIYF | TGTGCCAGCAGCAGAACGGCCGAGGGAAACACCATATATTTT | - | TRBJ1-3 | TRBV7-6 | -
CASSLWASGQETQYF | TGTGCCAGCAGTTTATGGGCTAGCGGCCAAGAGACCCAGTACTTC | - | TRBJ2-5 | TRBV28 | TRBD2
CASTPAAGELFF | TGTGCCAGCACCCCAGCTGCCGGGGAGCTGTTTTTT | - | TRBJ2-2 | TRBV6-6 | -
CSARIAGGGDTQYF | TGCAGTGCTAGGATAGCGGGCGGGGGAGATACGCAGTATTTT | - | TRBJ2-3 | TRBV20-1 | TRBD2
CASSYSPDTQYF | TGTGCCAGCAGTTACTCCCCAGATACGCAGTATTTT | - | TRBJ2-3 | TRBV6-2/TRBV6-3 | -
CASSLESDNSPLHF | TGCGCCAGCAGCTTGGAGTCTGACAATTCACCCCTCCACTTT | - | TRBJ1-6 | TRBV5-1 | -
CSVGTRGYGYTF | TGCAGCGTTGGAACAAGGGGTTATGGCTACACCTTC | - | TRBJ1-2 | TRBV29-1 | -
CASSRGTGDQPQHF | TGTGCCAGCAGCCGAGGGACAGGGGATCAGCCCCAGCATTTT | - | TRBJ1-5 | TRBV3-1 | TRBD1
CASSLDSGTQKNNEQFF | TGTGCCAGCAGCTTAGACTCCGGGACCCAGAAAAACAATGAGCAGTTCTTC | few | TRBJ2-1 | TRBV11-3 | -
CSASGGQGGHF | TGCAGTGCTAGCGGCGGGCAGGGGGGGCATTTT | few | TRBJ1-5 | TRBV20-1 | TRBD1
CASSLVQSTDTQYF | TGCGCCAGCAGCTTGGTCCAGAGCACAGATACGCAGTATTTT | few | TRBJ2-3 | TRBV5-1 | -
CASKAARAYEQYF | TGTGCCAGTAAGGCGGCCAGGGCCTACGAGCAGTACTTC | few | TRBJ2-7 | TRBV19 | -
CATSSQRTSYEQYF | TGTGCCACCAGCAGTCAGCGGACGTCCTACGAGCAGTACTTC | - | TRBJ2-7 | TRBV15 | -
CASSYIGLAATDTQYF | TGTGCCAGCAGTTATATCGGGTTAGCGGCAACAGATACGCAGTATTTT | many | TRBJ2-3 | TRBV6-5 | -
CASSVAPQGDEKLFF | TGTGCCAGCAGCGTAGCCCCACAGGGCGATGAAAAACTGTTTTTT | few | TRBJ1-4 | TRBV9 | -
CSASRQGGKNIQYF | TGCAGTGCTTCCCGACAGGGAGGCAAAAACATTCAGTACTTC | many | TRBJ2-4 | TRBV20-1 | -
CSDGRQGATLHF | TGCAGTGACGGGAGACAGGGGGCTACCCTCCACTTT | - | TRBJ1-6 | TRBV20-1 | TRBD1
CASSNPGDSYEQYF | TGCGCCAGCAGCAACCCAGGGGACTCCTACGAGCAGTACTTC | few | TRBJ2-7 | TRBV5-1 | -
CASSFGQGDEQFF | TGTGCCAGCAGTTTCGGGCAGGGGGATGAGCAGTTCTTC | - | TRBJ2-1 | TRBV6-6 | TRBD1
CASSMGQGATQPQHF | TGTGCCAGTAGTATGGGACAGGGGGCCACTCAGCCCCAGCATTTT | few | TRBJ1-5 | TRBV19 | TRBD1
CASSPDRGPGNTGELFF | TGTGCCAGCAGTCCGGACAGGGGGCCGGGTAACACCGGGGAGCTGTTTTTT | many | TRBJ2-2 | TRBV25-1 | TRBD1
CASSSSAVRDRASYEQYF | TGTGCCAGCAGCTCATCTGCCGTTAGGGACAGGGCATCCTACGAGCAGTACTTC | - | TRBJ2-7 | TRBV7-8 | TRBD1
CSVELGQAKNIQYF | TGCAGCGTTGAATTGGGGCAGGCCAAAAACATTCAGTACTTC | many | TRBJ2-4 | TRBV29-1 | -
CASSVEGGTGRSGELFF | TGCGCCAGCAGCGTAGAAGGCGGGACAGGCCGGTCCGGGGAGCTGTTTTTT | - | TRBJ2-2 | TRBV5-1 | TRBD1
CASAPAVTGGRNEQYF | TGCGCCAGCGCCCCGGCAGTGACAGGGGGGAGGAACGAGCAGTACTTC | few | TRBJ2-7 | TRBV5-1 | TRBD1
CASSDASGAGTYEQYF | TGCGCCAGCAGCGACGCTAGCGGGGCGGGGACCTACGAGCAGTACTTC | few | TRBJ2-7 | TRBV5-1 | TRBD2
CASSLRGGRADTQYF | TGTGCCAGCAGTCTTAGGGGAGGACGGGCAGATACGCAGTATTTT | - | TRBJ2-3 | TRBV28 | -
CASSLDLGGGAQYF | TGTGCCAGCAGCTTAGATCTAGGGGGGGGAGCCCAGTACTTC | few | TRBJ2-5 | TRBV11-2 | -
CASRTGGTGELFF | TGTGCCAGCAGGACAGGGGGCACCGGGGAGCTGTTTTTT | few | TRBJ2-2 | TRBV6-2/TRBV6-3 | TRBD1
CSVGGGDNEQFF | TGCAGCGTTGGTGGAGGTGACAATGAGCAGTTCTTC | - | TRBJ2-1 | TRBV29-1 | -
CSAERGASHEQYF | TGCAGTGCCGAAAGGGGCGCTAGCCACGAGCAGTACTTC | - | TRBJ2-7 | TRBV20-1 | -
CASSLGTQANEQFF | TGTGCCAGCAGCTTAGGGACACAGGCCAATGAGCAGTTCTTC | - | TRBJ2-1 | TRBV7-8 | -
CASSIPGRNIQYF | TGTGCCAGTAGTATACCGGGGCGGAACATCCAGTACTTC | - | TRBJ2-4 | TRBV19 | -
CASSYTRSPLHF | TGTGCCAGCAGTTACACACGGTCACCCCTCCACTTT | - | TRBJ1-6 | TRBV6-5 | -
CASSLGGQGYGYTF | TGTGCCAGCAGCTTGGGGGGACAGGGCTATGGCTACACCTTC | - | TRBJ1-2 | TRBV5-8 | TRBD1
CASSPAGQGNYGYTF | TGTGCCAGCAGCCCGGCCGGGCAGGGAAACTATGGCTACACCTTC | few | TRBJ1-2 | TRBV5-5 | -
CAISTSGRTDTQYF | TGTGCCATCAGCACTAGCGGTCGCACAGATACGCAGTATTTT | - | TRBJ2-3 | TRBV10-3 | TRBD2
CASKRKSPTGANVLTF | TGTGCCAGCAAACGCAAGTCCCCTACTGGGGCCAACGTCCTGACTTTC | - | TRBJ2-6 | TRBV28 | -
CASRDGEGTETSGTTYNEQFF | TGTGCCAGCAGAGACGGTGAAGGCACTGAGACTAGCGGGACGACCTACAATGAGCAGTTCTTC | - | TRBJ2-1 | TRBV6-4 | TRBD2
CASSLHRGRGTGELFF | TGTGCCAGCAGCCTACACAGGGGGCGAGGCACCGGGGAGCTGTTTTTT | - | TRBJ2-2 | TRBV28 | TRBD1
CASSQDFTPPDTQYF | TGTGCCAGCAGCCAAGATTTTACCCCCCCAGATACGCAGTATTTT | - | TRBJ2-3 | TRBV14 | -
CASNGGQNEQFF | TGTGCCAGCAATGGGGGGCAGAATGAGCAGTTCTTC | few | TRBJ2-1 | TRBV6-5 | -
CASSPSLAVGTQYF | TGTGCCAGCAGCCCCAGCCTAGCGGTGGGTACGCAGTATTTT | - | TRBJ2-3 | TRBV7-3 | TRBD2
CASGTGTSSAGELFF | TGTGCTAGTGGCACCGGGACTAGTAGCGCCGGGGAGCTGTTTTTT | few | TRBJ2-2 | TRBV12-5 | TRBD2
CASSFNRGKGEQYF | TGTGCCAGCAGTTTTAACAGGGGAAAGGGCGAGCAGTACTTC | few | TRBJ2-7 | TRBV12-3/TRBV12-4 | TRBD1
CASSAQRSYNEQFF | TGTGCCAGCAGCGCCCAGAGATCCTACAATGAGCAGTTCTTC | - | TRBJ2-1 | TRBV7-6 | -
CSARGKGTSGSIRVYNEQFF | TGCAGTGCTAGAGGCAAGGGGACTAGCGGGAGTATAAGGGTCTACAATGAGCAGTTCTTC | - | TRBJ2-1 | TRBV20-1 | TRBD2
CASSFFLAGDEQYF | TGTGCCAGCAGTTTCTTCCTAGCGGGAGACGAGCAGTACTTC | - | TRBJ2-7 | TRBV12-3/TRBV12-4 | TRBD2
CASSALRAGPPEQYF | TGTGCCAGCAGCGCCCTTCGGGCAGGGCCACCCGAGCAGTACTTC | - | TRBJ2-7 | TRBV7-9 | -
CSAPKPGGPYEQYF | TGCAGTGCGCCAAAACCGGGGGGTCCCTACGAGCAGTACTTC | few | TRBJ2-7 | TRBV20-1 | TRBD2
CATRSRGKSSYNEQFF | TGTGCCACCAGGTCTCGCGGGAAGAGTTCCTACAATGAGCAGTTCTTC | few | TRBJ2-1 | TRBV15 | -